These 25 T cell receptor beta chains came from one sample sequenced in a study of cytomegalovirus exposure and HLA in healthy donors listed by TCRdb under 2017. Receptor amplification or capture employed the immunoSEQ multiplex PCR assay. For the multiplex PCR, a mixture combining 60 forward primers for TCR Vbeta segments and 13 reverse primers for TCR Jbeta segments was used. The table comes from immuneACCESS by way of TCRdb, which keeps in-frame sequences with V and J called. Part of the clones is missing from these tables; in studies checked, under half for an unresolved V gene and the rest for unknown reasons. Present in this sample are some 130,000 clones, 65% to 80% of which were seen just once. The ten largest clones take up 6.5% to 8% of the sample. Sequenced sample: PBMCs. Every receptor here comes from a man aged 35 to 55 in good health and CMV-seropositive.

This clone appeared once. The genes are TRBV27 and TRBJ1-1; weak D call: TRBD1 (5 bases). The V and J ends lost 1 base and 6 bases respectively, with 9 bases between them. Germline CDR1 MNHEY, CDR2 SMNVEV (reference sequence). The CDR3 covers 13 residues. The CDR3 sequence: CASSLFQGAEAFF. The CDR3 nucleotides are TGTGCCAGCAGTTTATTCCAGGGCGCTGAAGCTTTCTTT.

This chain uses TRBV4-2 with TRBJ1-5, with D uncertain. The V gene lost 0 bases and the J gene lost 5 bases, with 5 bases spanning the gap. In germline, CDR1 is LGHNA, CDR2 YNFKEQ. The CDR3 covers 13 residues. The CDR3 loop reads CASSQEADQPQHF. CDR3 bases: TGTGCCAGCAGCCAAGAGGCGGATCAGCCCCAGCATTTT.

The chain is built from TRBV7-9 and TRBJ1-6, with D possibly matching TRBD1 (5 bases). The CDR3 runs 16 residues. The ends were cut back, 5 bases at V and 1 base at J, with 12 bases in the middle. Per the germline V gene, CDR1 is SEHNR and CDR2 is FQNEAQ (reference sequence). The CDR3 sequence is CASSRRGGSYNSPLHF. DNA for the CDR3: TGTGCCAGCAGCCGTCGCGGGGGGTCCTATAATTCACCCCTCCACTTT.

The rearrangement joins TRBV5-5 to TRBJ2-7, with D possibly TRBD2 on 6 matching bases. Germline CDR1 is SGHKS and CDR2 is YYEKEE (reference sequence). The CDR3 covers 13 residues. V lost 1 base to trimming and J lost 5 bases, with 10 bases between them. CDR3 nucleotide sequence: TGTGCCAGCAGCTTGCGCGGGACCGACGAGCAGTACTTC. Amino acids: CASSLRGTDEQYF.

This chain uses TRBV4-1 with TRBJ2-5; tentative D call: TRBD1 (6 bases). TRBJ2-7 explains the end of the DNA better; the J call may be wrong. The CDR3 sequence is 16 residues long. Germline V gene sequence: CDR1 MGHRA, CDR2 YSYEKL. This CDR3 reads CASSQGILRDTYEQYF. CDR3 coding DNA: TGCGCCAGCAGCCAAGGTATCCTACGGGACACCTACGAGCAGTACTTC.

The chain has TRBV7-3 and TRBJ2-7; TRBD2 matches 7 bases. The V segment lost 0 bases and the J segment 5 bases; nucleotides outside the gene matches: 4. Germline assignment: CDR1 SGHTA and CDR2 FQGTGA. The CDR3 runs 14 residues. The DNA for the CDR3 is TGTGCCAGCAGCTTAACCGCGGGAGCTGACGAGCAGTACTTC. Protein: CASSLTAGADEQYF.

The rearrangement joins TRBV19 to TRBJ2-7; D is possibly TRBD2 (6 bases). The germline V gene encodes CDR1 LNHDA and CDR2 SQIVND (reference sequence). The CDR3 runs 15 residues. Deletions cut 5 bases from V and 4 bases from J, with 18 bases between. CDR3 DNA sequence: TGTGCCAGTAGTCCGCGGGACGCCGGCGGGTACGAGCAGTACTTC. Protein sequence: CASSPRDAGGYEQYF.

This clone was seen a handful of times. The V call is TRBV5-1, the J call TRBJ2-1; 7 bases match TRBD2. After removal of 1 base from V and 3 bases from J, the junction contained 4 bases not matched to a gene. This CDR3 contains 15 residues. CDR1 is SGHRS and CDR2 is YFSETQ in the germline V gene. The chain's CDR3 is CASSLSGTNYNEQFF. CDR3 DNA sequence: TGCGCCAGCAGCTTGTCCGGGACTAACTACAATGAGCAGTTCTTC.

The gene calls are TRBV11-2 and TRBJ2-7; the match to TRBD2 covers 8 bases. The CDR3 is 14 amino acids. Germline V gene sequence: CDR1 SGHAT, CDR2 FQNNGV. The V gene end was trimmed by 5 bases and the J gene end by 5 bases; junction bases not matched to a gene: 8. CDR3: CASSPNPAGDEQYF. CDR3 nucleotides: TGTGCCAGCAGCCCTAACCCAGCGGGAGACGAGCAGTACTTC.

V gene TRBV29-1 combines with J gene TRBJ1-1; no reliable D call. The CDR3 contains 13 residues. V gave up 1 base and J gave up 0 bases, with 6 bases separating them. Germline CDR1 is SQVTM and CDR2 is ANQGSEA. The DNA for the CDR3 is TGCAGCGTTGAAGTCGGGGTGAACACTGAAGCTTTCTTT. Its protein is CSVEVGVNTEAFF.

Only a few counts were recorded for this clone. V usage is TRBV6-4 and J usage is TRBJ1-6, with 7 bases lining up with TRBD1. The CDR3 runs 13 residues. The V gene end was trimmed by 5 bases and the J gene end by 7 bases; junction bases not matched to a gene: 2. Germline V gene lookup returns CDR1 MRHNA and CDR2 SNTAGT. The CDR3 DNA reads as TGTGCCAGCAGTACAGGGGTGAATTCACCCCTCCACTTT. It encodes CASSTGVNSPLHF.

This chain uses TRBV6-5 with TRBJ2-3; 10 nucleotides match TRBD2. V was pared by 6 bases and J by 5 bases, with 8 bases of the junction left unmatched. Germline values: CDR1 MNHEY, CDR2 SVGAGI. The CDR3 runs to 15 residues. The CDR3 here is CASRILAGARDTQYF. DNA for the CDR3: TGTGCCAGCAGAATCCTAGCGGGAGCCAGAGATACGCAGTATTTT.

The CDR3 DNA sequence: TGCAGCGTAGAGACAGGGGGCAATCAGCCCCAGCATTTT. This gives the protein CSVETGGNQPQHF. The chain has TRBV29-1 and TRBJ1-5; 8 bases agree with TRBD1. The CDR3 is 13 amino acids. Looked up from germline, CDR1 is SQVTM and CDR2 is ANQGSEA. V was pared by 6 bases and J by 2 bases, with 3 bases of the junction left unmatched.

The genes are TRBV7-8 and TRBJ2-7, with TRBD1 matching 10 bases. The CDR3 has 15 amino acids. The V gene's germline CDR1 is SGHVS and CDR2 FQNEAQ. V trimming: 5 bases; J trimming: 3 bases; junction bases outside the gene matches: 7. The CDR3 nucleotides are TGTGCCAGCAGCCCCATCGGGACAGGGGTCTACGAGCAGTACTTC. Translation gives CASSPIGTGVYEQYF.

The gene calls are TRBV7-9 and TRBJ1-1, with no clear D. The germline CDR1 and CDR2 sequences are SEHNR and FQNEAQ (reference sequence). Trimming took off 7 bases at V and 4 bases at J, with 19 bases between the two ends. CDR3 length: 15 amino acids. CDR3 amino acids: CASTLLNRGGTEAFF. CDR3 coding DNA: TGTGCCAGCACCCTGCTTAACCGGGGAGGCACTGAAGCTTTCTTT.

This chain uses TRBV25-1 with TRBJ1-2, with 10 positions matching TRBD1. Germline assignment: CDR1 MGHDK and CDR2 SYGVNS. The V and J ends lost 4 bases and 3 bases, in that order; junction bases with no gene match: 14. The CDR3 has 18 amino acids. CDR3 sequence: CASSGSRQGAREYYGYTF. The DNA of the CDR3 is TGTGCCAGCAGTGGGTCGAGACAGGGGGCTCGTGAATACTATGGCTACACCTTC.

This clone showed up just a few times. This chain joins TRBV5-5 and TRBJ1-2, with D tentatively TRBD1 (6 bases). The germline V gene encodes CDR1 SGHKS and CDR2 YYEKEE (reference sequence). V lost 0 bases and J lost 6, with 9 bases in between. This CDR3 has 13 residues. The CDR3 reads CASSLVGANGYTF. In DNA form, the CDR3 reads TGTGCCAGCAGCTTGGTGGGGGCTAATGGCTACACCTTC.

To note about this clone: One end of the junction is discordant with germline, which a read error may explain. DNA of the CDR3: TGTGCCACCAGCCGAGAGGGACAGCAAGAGACCCAGTACTTC. This sequence encodes CATSREGQQETQYF. This chain uses TRBV15 with TRBJ2-5; TRBD1 matches 7 bases. The CDR3 loop spans 14 amino acids. In germline, CDR1 is LNHNV, CDR2 YYDKDF (reference sequence).

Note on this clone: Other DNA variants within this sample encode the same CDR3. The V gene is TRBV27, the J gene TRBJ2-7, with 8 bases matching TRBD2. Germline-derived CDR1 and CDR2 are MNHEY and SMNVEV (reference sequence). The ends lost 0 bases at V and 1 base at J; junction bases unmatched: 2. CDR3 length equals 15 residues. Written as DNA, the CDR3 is TGTGCCAGCAGTTTATCGAGCGGGAGTTCCTACGAGCAGTACTTC. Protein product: CASSLSSGSSYEQYF.

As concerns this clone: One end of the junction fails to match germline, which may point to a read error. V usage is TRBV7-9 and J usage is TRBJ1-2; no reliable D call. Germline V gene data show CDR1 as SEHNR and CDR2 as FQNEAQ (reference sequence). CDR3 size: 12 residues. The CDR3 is CSSSSGRRGYTF. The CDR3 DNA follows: TGTTCCAGCAGCTCAGGCCGCAGGGGCTACACCTTC.

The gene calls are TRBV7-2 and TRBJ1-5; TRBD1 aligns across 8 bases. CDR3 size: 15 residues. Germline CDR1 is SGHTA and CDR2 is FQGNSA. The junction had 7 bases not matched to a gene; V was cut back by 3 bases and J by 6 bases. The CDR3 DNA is TGTGCCAGCAGCTTCTTCCACGGACAGGGTCAGCCCCAGCATTTT. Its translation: CASSFFHGQGQPQHF.

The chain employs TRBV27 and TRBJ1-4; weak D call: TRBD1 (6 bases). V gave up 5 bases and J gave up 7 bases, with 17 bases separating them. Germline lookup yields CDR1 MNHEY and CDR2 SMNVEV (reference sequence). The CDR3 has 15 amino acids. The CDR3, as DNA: TGTGCCAGCAGTCTCTACGACAGGAAGGTTGAAAAACTGTTTTTT. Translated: CASSLYDRKVEKLFF.

CDR3 in DNA: TGTGCCAGCAGTGAAGCGGGGGGACCAGGCAATCAGCCCCAGCATTTT. Translation: CASSEAGGPGNQPQHF. The J gene is TRBJ1-5, the V gene TRBV2, with D possibly matching TRBD1 (5 bases). Trimming pared 0 bases from V and 2 bases from J, leaving 11 bases between. Germline V lookup: CDR1 SNHLY, CDR2 FYNNEI. This CDR3 spans 16 amino acids.

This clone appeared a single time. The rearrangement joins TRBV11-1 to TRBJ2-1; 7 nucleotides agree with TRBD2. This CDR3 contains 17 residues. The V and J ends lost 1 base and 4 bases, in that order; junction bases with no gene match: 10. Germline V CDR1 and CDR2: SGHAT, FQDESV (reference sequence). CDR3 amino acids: CASSLGRRLADYNEQFF. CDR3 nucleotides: TGTGCCAGCAGCTTAGGCAGGAGACTAGCCGATTACAATGAGCAGTTCTTC.

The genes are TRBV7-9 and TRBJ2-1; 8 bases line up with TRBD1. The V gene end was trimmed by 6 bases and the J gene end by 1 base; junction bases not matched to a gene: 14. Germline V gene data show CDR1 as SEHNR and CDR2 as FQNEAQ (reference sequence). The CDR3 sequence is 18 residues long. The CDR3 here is CASRKQGEVGRSYNEQFF. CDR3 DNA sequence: TGTGCCAGCAGGAAACAGGGGGAGGTAGGGAGATCCTACAATGAGCAGTTCTTC.